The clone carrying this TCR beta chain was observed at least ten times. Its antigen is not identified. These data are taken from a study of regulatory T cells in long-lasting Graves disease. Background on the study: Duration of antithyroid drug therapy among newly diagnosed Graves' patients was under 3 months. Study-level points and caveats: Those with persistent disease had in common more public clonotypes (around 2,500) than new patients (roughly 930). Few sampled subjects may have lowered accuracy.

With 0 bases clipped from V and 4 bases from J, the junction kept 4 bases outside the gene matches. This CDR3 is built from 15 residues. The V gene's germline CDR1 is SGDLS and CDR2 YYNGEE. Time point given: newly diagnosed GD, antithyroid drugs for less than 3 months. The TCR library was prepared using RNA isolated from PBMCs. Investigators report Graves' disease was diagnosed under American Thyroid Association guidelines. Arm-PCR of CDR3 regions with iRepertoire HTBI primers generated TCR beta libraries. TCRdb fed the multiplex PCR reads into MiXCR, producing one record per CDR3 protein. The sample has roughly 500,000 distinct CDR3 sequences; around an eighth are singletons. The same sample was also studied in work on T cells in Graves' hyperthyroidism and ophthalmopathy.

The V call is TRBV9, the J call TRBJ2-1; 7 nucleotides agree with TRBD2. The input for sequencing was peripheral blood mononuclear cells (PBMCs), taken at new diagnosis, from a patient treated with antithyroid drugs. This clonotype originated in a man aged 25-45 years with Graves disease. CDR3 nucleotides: TGTGCCAGCAGCGTAGACGGGACTAAGTACAATGAGCAGTTCTTC. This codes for CASSVDGTKYNEQFF. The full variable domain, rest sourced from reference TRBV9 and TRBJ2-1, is DSGVTQTPKHLITATGQRVTLRCSPRSGDLSVYWYQQSLDQGLQFLIQYYNGEERAKGNILERFSAQQFPDLHSELNLSSLELGDSALYFCASSVDGTKYNEQFFGPGTRLTVL.